A single sample gave rise to the 22 T cell receptor beta chains below, sequenced in a study of T-cell reconstitution after alpha-beta-depleted transplantation in children. Unique molecular identifiers tagged the TCRbeta library. TCRdb used MiXCR to reprocess the PCR reads, holding one entry per CDR3 protein. Among about 410,000 distinct CDR3 sequences listed, around 21% were seen once. The sample consisted of PBMCs from the stem cell graft donor, taken from the stem cell graft. All receptors derive from a human donor who donated a stem cell graft to a child with acute myeloid leukemia.

This clonotype was observed a handful of times. The genes are TRBV9 and TRBJ2-2; D call uncertain. V dropped 0 bases and J dropped 3 bases, with 3 bases sitting between them. CDR3 size: 13 residues. Germline V CDR1 and CDR2: SGDLS, YYNGEE. Here the CDR3 reads CASSVEYTGELFF. CDR3 nucleotide sequence: TGTGCCAGCAGCGTAGAGTACACCGGGGAGCTGTTTTTT.

This clonotype was found a few times. This rearrangement joins TRBV15 to TRBJ2-1; D possibly corresponds to TRBD1 (7 bases). With 3 bases removed from V and 7 bases from J, the gap between germline ends came to 16 bases. The CDR3 is 15 residues long. Germline lookup yields CDR1 LNHNV and CDR2 YYDKDF (reference sequence). This chain's CDR3 is CATSRGQQGRNEQFF. The CDR3 coding sequence is TGTGCCACCAGCAGGGGACAACAGGGGAGGAATGAGCAGTTCTTC. Variable domain in full (rest from reference TRBV15 and TRBJ2-1): DAMVIQNPRYQVTQFGKPVTLSCSQTLNHNVMYWYQQKSSQAPKLLFHYYDKDFNNEADTPDNFQSRRPNTSFCFLDIRSPGLGDTAMYLCATSRGQQGRNEQFFGPGTRLTVL.

A few counts support this clonotype. The V and J genes are TRBV7-2 and TRBJ2-3; tentative D call: TRBD1 (6 bases). The CDR3 contains 14 residues. Germline V CDR1 and CDR2: SGHTA, FQGNSA. V was shortened by 3 bases and J by 2 bases, with 9 bases between the two germline ends. The CDR3 loop is CASSFRGATDTQYF. The CDR3, as DNA: TGTGCCAGCAGCTTCAGGGGAGCCACAGATACGCAGTATTTT.

The chain couples TRBV25-1 to TRBJ2-5; the D is unclear. This CDR3 contains 12 residues. Trimming cost V 4 bases and J 9 bases, with 12 bases left between them. Germline V gives CDR1 MGHDK, CDR2 SYGVNS. CDR3 loop: CASSGQEKAQYF. CDR3 DNA sequence: TGTGCCAGCAGTGGCCAAGAGAAGGCCCAGTACTTC.

This clonotype came up a few times. The chain recombines TRBV9 with TRBJ2-3; D is undetermined. Germline assignment: CDR1 SGDLS and CDR2 YYNGEE. The CDR3 has 13 residues. V dropped 4 bases and J dropped 2 bases, with 8 bases sitting between them. Written as DNA, the CDR3 is TGTGCCAGCAGCCAGAGACTCACAGATACGCAGTATTTT. This codes for CASSQRLTDTQYF.

This clonotype came up a few times. V and J are TRBV6-5 and TRBJ2-7; 12 bases are shared with TRBD2. Germline assignment: CDR1 MNHEY and CDR2 SVGAGI. Unmatched junction bases numbered 7, after V lost 4 bases and J lost 3 bases. The CDR3 sequence is 16 residues long. CDR3: CASSSPGLAGGYEQYF. The DNA for the CDR3 is TGTGCCAGCAGTTCCCCGGGACTAGCGGGTGGCTACGAGCAGTACTTC.

This clonotype was detected only a few times. V is TRBV29-1 and J is TRBJ2-1; maybe TRBD1 (6 bases). Germline V gives CDR1 SQVTM, CDR2 ANQGSEA. The V end was cut by 3 bases, the J end by 12 bases, with 9 bases between. The CDR3 has 10 residues. CDR3 sequence: CSVDRGTQFF. CDR3 DNA sequence: TGCAGCGTTGATAGGGGGACGCAGTTCTTC.

This clonotype was detected ten times or more. This chain uses TRBV20-1 with TRBJ1-1, with D hard to call. Trimming took 0 bases from V and 9 from J, leaving 11 bases between them. The CDR3 sequence is 12 residues long. Per the germline V gene, CDR1 is DFQATT and CDR2 is SNEGSKA (reference sequence). The CDR3 sequence: CSARDRGLQAFF. DNA for the CDR3: TGCAGTGCTAGAGATCGCGGACTTCAAGCTTTCTTT.

This clonotype was detected a few times. As DNA, the CDR3 is TGCAGTGCTTCGGACAGGGGGCGCGGTATTGGGCAGTTCTTC. This translates into CSASDRGRGIGQFF. The V and J genes are TRBV20-1 and TRBJ2-1, with 11 bases matching TRBD1. This CDR3 contains 14 residues. Germline V gene sequence: CDR1 DFQATT, CDR2 SNEGSKA (reference sequence). Trimming removed 5 bases from V and 12 bases from J; junction bases left unmatched: 12.

This clonotype has more than one count but fewer than ten. The V call is TRBV15, the J call TRBJ1-4; D is possibly TRBD1 (5 bases). Germline V lookup: CDR1 LNHNV, CDR2 YYDKDF (reference sequence). The CDR3 consists of 15 residues. With 5 bases removed from V and 5 bases from J, the gap between germline ends came to 15 bases. The CDR3 loop is CATSPRREGNEKLFF. DNA of the CDR3: TGTGCCACCAGCCCCCGACGTGAGGGGAATGAAAAACTGTTTTTT.

This clonotype was counted at least ten times. CDR3 bases: TGTGCCAGCAGCTTAGAAGGGGGCTCTTACGAGCAGTACTTC. Protein: CASSLEGGSYEQYF. V is TRBV13 and J is TRBJ2-7; 7 nucleotides line up with TRBD1. The J segment lost 4 bases and the V segment lost 1 base, leaving 4 bases of the junction unmatched. Germline lookup yields CDR1 PRHDT and CDR2 FYEKMQ (reference sequence). The CDR3 has 14 amino acids.

This CDR3 reads CATNLPSKEQFF. In nucleotides, the CDR3 is TGTGCCACCAATCTCCCGTCAAAGGAGCAGTTCTTC. The V gene is TRBV15, the J gene TRBJ2-1, with no clear D. This CDR3 spans 12 amino acids. Germline values: CDR1 LNHNV, CDR2 YYDKDF (reference sequence). V gave up 7 bases and J gave up 10 bases, with 14 bases separating them.

This clonotype was counted at least ten times. The chain links TRBV29-1 to TRBJ1-1; D remains ambiguous. The CDR3 consists of 14 residues. From germline, CDR1 is SQVTM and CDR2 ANQGSEA. Trimming took off 2 bases at V and 1 base at J, with 11 bases between the two ends. DNA of the CDR3: TGCAGCGTTGAATCCGAGGGTTCGAACACTGAAGCTTTCTTT. This codes for CSVESEGSNTEAFF.

The chain combines TRBV12-3 or TRBV12-4 with TRBJ2-3; maybe TRBD2 (6 bases). The CDR3 is made up of 15 amino acids. V lost 3 bases, J lost 3 bases, and 13 bases lay in between. CDR3 DNA sequence: TGTGCCAGCAGTTTTGGGGACTTCCAAACAGATACGCAGTATTTT. Translated, it gives CASSFGDFQTDTQYF.

This clonotype came up once. V usage is TRBV12-3 or TRBV12-4 and J usage is TRBJ2-3, with D possibly TRBD1 on 6 matching bases. This CDR3 spans 15 amino acids. The V end was cut by 3 bases, the J end by 2 bases, with 12 bases between. The CDR3 DNA sequence: TGTGCCAGCAGTTTTGAACAGGGCGACACAGATACGCAGTATTTT. This codes for CASSFEQGDTDTQYF.

The chain has TRBV18 and TRBJ2-1, with 7 bases aligning to TRBD2. Germline V lookup: CDR1 KGHSH, CDR2 LQKENI. The CDR3 sequence is 21 residues long. Losses at the gene ends were 3 bases for V and 0 bases for J; bases not matched to a gene: 20. CDR3 residues: CASSPLTRDATSRSSYNEQFF. The CDR3 DNA reads as TGTGCCAGCTCACCGCTGACACGGGACGCGACTAGCCGTAGCTCCTACAATGAGCAGTTCTTC.

The rearrangement joins TRBV7-3 to TRBJ2-3; 8 bases are shared with TRBD2. Trimming at V came to 5 bases and at J to 1 base, leaving 8 bases not matched to a gene. The V gene's germline CDR1 is SGHTA and CDR2 FQGTGA. This CDR3 is built from 16 residues. The CDR3 reads CASSNPRGGGTDTQYF. DNA for the CDR3: TGTGCCAGCAGCAATCCCCGGGGGGGCGGCACAGATACGCAGTATTTT. The whole variable domain, remainder taken from reference TRBV7-3 and TRBJ2-3, is GAGVSQTPSNKVTEKGKYVELRCDPISGHTALYWYRQSLGQGPEFLIYFQGTGAADDSGLPNDRFFAVRPEGSVSTLKIQRTERGDSAVYLCASSNPRGGGTDTQYFGPGTRLTVL.

Notes on this clonotype: In this CDR3 the conserved last residue, phenylalanine or tryptophan, is missing, so a read error is likely. In DNA, the CDR3 is TGCGCCAGCAGCTTCCTAGGACAAGGCGAGGAGACCCAGTACCTC. This gives the protein CASSFLGQGEETQYL. The rearrangement joins TRBV5-1 to TRBJ2-5, with D possibly TRBD1 on 5 matching bases. Per germline, CDR1 SGHRS and CDR2 YFSETQ. V lost 2 bases and J lost 5, with 16 bases in between. The CDR3 runs 15 residues.

This clonotype came up a few times. The V call is TRBV3-1, the J call TRBJ1-4; maybe TRBD1 (5 bases). This CDR3 has 16 residues. Trimming took 1 base from V and 4 from J, leaving 13 bases between them. Looked up from germline, CDR1 is LGHDT and CDR2 is YNNKEL (reference sequence). The CDR3 loop is CASSQGDDSRNEKLFF. DNA of the CDR3: TGTGCCAGCAGCCAAGGGGACGACAGCCGTAATGAAAAACTGTTTTTT.

This clonotype has a handful of counts. The gene calls are TRBV11-2 and TRBJ2-7; D uncertain. The CDR3 totals 16 residues. The V gene lost 4 bases and the J gene lost 2 bases, with 18 bases spanning the gap. Germline values: CDR1 SGHAT, CDR2 FQNNGV. As DNA, the CDR3 is TGTGCCAGCAGCTCCTTCGCCACCATGGCCCCCTACGAGCAGTACTTC. Encoded protein: CASSSFATMAPYEQYF. Drawing the rest from reference TRBV11-2 and TRBJ2-7, the complete variable domain is EAGVAQSPRYKIIEKRQSVAFWCNPISGHATLYWYQQILGQGPKLLIQFQNNGVVDDSQLPKDRFSAERLKGVDSTLKIQPAKLEDSAVYLCASSSFATMAPYEQYFGPGTRLTVT.

This clonotype has a count of ten or more. The chain couples TRBV20-1 to TRBJ2-1; 7 nucleotides match TRBD2. The CDR3 is 14 amino acids. With V trimmed by 6 bases and J by 0 bases, 5 bases remained unmatched. Germline V gives CDR1 DFQATT, CDR2 SNEGSKA (reference sequence). In DNA form, the CDR3 reads TGCAGTGCCTCGGGACTAAGCTCCTACAATGAGCAGTTCTTC. As protein: CSASGLSSYNEQFF.

This clonotype was counted ten times or more. The chain combines TRBV29-1 with TRBJ1-5, with D unresolved. The CDR3 has 12 amino acids. Between the trimmed V and J ends, which lost 0 bases and 6 bases, there was a span of 6 bases. Germline CDR1 and CDR2: SQVTM and ANQGSEA. As DNA, the CDR3 is TGCAGCGTTGAAGACGGGGTTCAGCCCCAGCATTTT. This codes for CSVEDGVQPQHF.